What follows describes a single T cell receptor beta chain. Germline V gene sequence: CDR1 SGHRS, CDR2 YFSETQ. V gave up 4 bases and J gave up 6 bases, with 14 bases separating them. The CDR3 consists of 14 residues. These data belong to a study of T cell changes during pregnancy in multiple sclerosis. The protocol was immunoSEQ multiplex PCR, while the TCRdb copy is restricted to in-frame clones and leaves out a portion. The data hold 70,000 to 95,000 clones, with around 93% observed a single time. The chain joins TRBV5-1 to TRBJ2-1; perhaps TRBD2 as D (6 bases). Source: peripheral blood, taken in the third trimester of pregnancy. This sequence was found in a female donor with multiple sclerosis, enrolled in a pregnancy study. The CDR3 loop is CASSGTGLFNEQFF. The CDR3 DNA reads as TGCGCCAGCAGCGGAACGGGACTTTTCAATGAGCAGTTCTTC.